A single sample gave rise to the 18 T cell receptor beta chains below, sequenced in a study of cytomegalovirus exposure and HLA in healthy donors. PCR involved 60 Vbeta and 13 Jbeta primers. This table comes from immunoSEQ multiplex PCR, and its TCRdb copy is limited to in-frame clones, with some not included. The profile shows about 180,000 clones, roughly 80% of them singletons. Sequenced sample: PBMCs. The receptor source for this set is a man aged 40-50 years in good health and CMV-seronegative.

V gene TRBV7-8 combines with J gene TRBJ2-7; 7 bases match TRBD2. Losses at the gene ends were 2 bases for V and 3 bases for J; bases not matched to a gene: 7. Germline assignment: CDR1 SGHVS and CDR2 FQNEAQ. The CDR3 has 15 amino acids. The CDR3 DNA reads as TGTGCCAGCAGCTTACAGGGAGGGGAGTTCTACGAGCAGTACTTC. Translation: CASSLQGGEFYEQYF.

The chain is built from TRBV5-5 and TRBJ1-1, with TRBD1 matching over 7 bases. V gave up 1 base and J gave up 1 base; unmatched junction bases: 4. The germline V gene encodes CDR1 SGHKS and CDR2 YYEKEE (reference sequence). This CDR3 contains 15 residues. The CDR3 reads CASSLTDRQNTEAFF. In DNA, the CDR3 is TGTGCCAGCAGCTTGACGGACAGGCAGAACACTGAAGCTTTCTTT. Full variable domain (remainder filled in from reference TRBV5-5 and TRBJ1-1): DAGVTQSPTHLIKTRGQQVTLRCSPISGHKSVSWYQQVLGQGPQFIFQYYEKEERGRGNFPDRFSARQFPNYSSELNVNALLLGDSALYLCASSLTDRQNTEAFFGQGTRLTVV.

The chain joins TRBV4-3 to TRBJ2-1, with a weak D call TRBD2 (6 bases). CDR3 length: 16 amino acids. CDR1 is LGHNA and CDR2 is YSLEER in the germline V gene. Trimming removed 4 bases at V and 0 bases at J, with 13 bases between. For the CDR3, the DNA is TGCGCCAGCAGCCGGTCCGGGAGTAGCTCCTACAATGAGCAGTTCTTC. Translation gives CASSRSGSSSYNEQFF.

The V and J genes are TRBV7-2 and TRBJ2-3, with D maybe TRBD1 (6 bases). The CDR3 loop spans 14 amino acids. V was cut by 5 bases and J by 1 base, with 10 bases left in between. Germline CDR1 SGHTA, CDR2 FQGNSA. In nucleotides, the CDR3 is TGTGCCAGCAGCCCGACAGGAGGCACAGATACGCAGTATTTT. It codes for CASSPTGGTDTQYF. Full variable domain (missing parts from reference TRBV7-2 and TRBJ2-3): GAGVSQSPSNKVTEKGKDVELRCDPISGHTALYWYRQSLGQGLEFLIYFQGNSAPDKSGLPSDRFSAERTGGSVSTLTIQRTQQEDSAVYLCASSPTGGTDTQYFGPGTRLTVL.

V is TRBV7-8 and J is TRBJ1-2, with TRBD1 matching 9 bases. The CDR3 totals 13 residues. Germline lookup yields CDR1 SGHVS and CDR2 FQNEAQ. V shed 4 bases and J 7 bases; nucleotides not matched to a gene: 4. This chain's CDR3 is CASSSGTGIGYTF. In DNA, the CDR3 is TGTGCCAGCAGCTCGGGGACAGGGATTGGCTACACCTTC.

The gene calls are TRBV27 and TRBJ2-2; TRBD1 matches at 10 bases. CDR1 is MNHEY, CDR2 SMNVEV, per germline (reference sequence). With V trimmed by 5 bases and J by 3 bases, 6 bases remained unmatched. This CDR3 has 16 residues. This CDR3 reads CASSPGTGVDTGELFF. In nucleotides, the CDR3 is TGTGCCAGCAGTCCCGGGACAGGGGTGGACACCGGGGAGCTGTTTTTT.

The chain has TRBV29-1 and TRBJ2-5, with 9 bases identical to TRBD1. Germline CDR1 reads SQVTM; CDR2 reads ANQGSEA. After removal of 4 bases from V and 5 bases from J, the junction contained 11 bases not matched to a gene. CDR3 size: 15 residues. The CDR3 loop is CSVVSLGQGTETQYF. DNA for the CDR3: TGCAGCGTTGTGAGTTTGGGACAGGGTACCGAGACCCAGTACTTC.

This clone was counted once. This chain links TRBV7-9 with TRBJ1-6; 8 positions match TRBD1. V dropped 1 base and J dropped 7; count of bases not matched to a gene: 9. CDR1 is SEHNR, CDR2 FQNEAQ, per germline (reference sequence). The length of the CDR3 is 17 residues. The CDR3 DNA follows: TGTGCCAGCAGCTTAGGGGCCGGGACAGGAGGGAATTCACCCCTCCACTTT. Translation: CASSLGAGTGGNSPLHF. Using reference TRBV7-9 and TRBJ1-6 for the parts outside the CDR3, the full variable domain is DTGVSQNPRHKITKRGQNVTFRCDPISEHNRLYWYRQTLGQGPEFLTYFQNEAQLEKSRLLSDRFSAERPKGSFSTLEIQRTEQGDSAMYLCASSLGAGTGGNSPLHFGNGTRLTVT.

This chain joins TRBV5-1 and TRBJ2-7; 8 nucleotides match TRBD1. CDR3 size: 14 residues. CDR1 is SGHRS and CDR2 is YFSETQ in the germline V gene. V shed 3 bases, J shed 2 bases, and the junction held 4 bases outside the gene matches. CDR3 residues: CASSSGQGPYEQYF. The CDR3 nucleotides read TGCGCCAGCAGCTCAGGACAGGGACCCTACGAGCAGTACTTC.

V and J are TRBV30 and TRBJ2-3; D uncertain. Germline V gene lookup returns CDR1 GTSNPN and CDR2 SVGIG (reference sequence). The length of the CDR3 is 13 residues. V dropped 2 bases and J dropped 1 base, with 7 bases sitting between them. The CDR3 spells CAWSYPGTDTQYF. The DNA of the CDR3 is TGTGCCTGGAGTTACCCAGGCACAGATACGCAGTATTTT. Based on the CDR3 plus reference TRBV30 and TRBJ2-3, the full variable domain is SQTIHQWPATLVQPVGSPLSLECTVEGTSNPNLYWYRQAAGRGLQLLFYSVGIGQISSEVPQNLSASRPQDRQFILSSKKLLLSDSGFYLCAWSYPGTDTQYFGPGTRLTVL.

This chain joins TRBV30 and TRBJ2-5; possible D gene TRBD1, 6 bases. Germline CDR1 GTSNPN, CDR2 SVGIG (reference sequence). Trimming shortened V by 2 bases and J by 9 bases, and 13 bases separated the two germline ends. CDR3 length equals 12 residues. DNA for the CDR3: TGTGCCTGGAGTAAGGACAGAGGGGCCCAGTACTTC. Encoded protein: CAWSKDRGAQYF.

The chain carries TRBV28 and TRBJ1-3, with D tentatively TRBD1 (6 bases). Germline CDR1 and CDR2: MDHEN and SYDVKM. V was pared by 2 bases and J by 5 bases, with 16 bases between. The CDR3 totals 16 residues. CDR3 sequence: CASSLMGARARNTIYF. As DNA, the CDR3 is TGTGCCAGCAGTTTAATGGGGGCGCGCGCTAGAAACACCATATATTTT.

CDR3 DNA sequence: TGTGCCAGCAGTTTATTCGAGGGACAGCGAACGGGGGAGCAGTACTTC. Its translation: CASSLFEGQRTGEQYF. The chain is built from TRBV28 and TRBJ2-7; 7 bases fit TRBD1. The CDR3 loop spans 16 amino acids. Germline V gene lookup returns CDR1 MDHEN and CDR2 SYDVKM. Trimming cost V 1 base and J 7 bases; bases outside gene matches: 13.

In its sample, this clone was seen once. The chain couples TRBV7-2 to TRBJ2-1; D perhaps matches TRBD1 (6 bases). The CDR3 runs to 14 residues. The germline V gene has CDR1 SGHTA and CDR2 FQGNSA. V dropped 6 bases and J dropped 6 bases, with 15 bases sitting between them. CDR3 region: CASRGASSINEQFF. The CDR3 DNA reads as TGTGCCAGCAGGGGGGCCTCTAGCATCAATGAGCAGTTCTTC.

The genes are TRBV28 and TRBJ2-7; a possible D gene is TRBD1 (6 bases). Germline CDR1 MDHEN, CDR2 SYDVKM. CDR3 length equals 15 residues. Trimming pared 2 bases from V and 2 bases from J, leaving 13 bases between. The DNA of the CDR3 is TGTGCCAGCAGTTTACGGCAGACAGGAGCCTACGAGCAGTACTTC. Translating gives CASSLRQTGAYEQYF.

This chain joins TRBV7-2 and TRBJ2-3; TRBD2 matches at 11 bases. The germline gives CDR1 SGHTA, CDR2 FQGNSA. This CDR3 spans 17 amino acids. J gave up 1 base and V 2 bases, and 5 bases lay outside the gene matches. The CDR3: CASSLSFSGGGTDTQYF. As DNA, the CDR3 is TGTGCCAGCAGCTTAAGCTTTAGCGGGGGGGGCACAGATACGCAGTATTTT.

The V call is TRBV14, the J call TRBJ2-7, with a weak D call TRBD1 (6 bases). Looked up from germline, CDR1 is SGHDN and CDR2 is FVKESK. V lost 4 bases to trimming and J lost 7 bases, with 14 bases between them. CDR3 length: 13 amino acids. The CDR3 DNA follows: TGTGCCAGCAGCCCCAACAGGGCTCGGGAGCAGTACTTC. It encodes CASSPNRAREQYF. Full variable domain (missing parts from reference TRBV14 and TRBJ2-7): EAGVTQFPSHSVIEKGQTVTLRCDPISGHDNLYWYRRVMGKEIKFLLHFVKESKQDESGMPNNRFLAERTGGTYSTLKVQPAELEDSGVYFCASSPNRAREQYFGPGTRLTVT.

The J gene is TRBJ1-2, the V gene TRBV6-1, with D unclear. The V gene's germline CDR1 is MNHNS and CDR2 SASEGT. Trimming took off 4 bases at V and 4 bases at J, with 10 bases between the two ends. The CDR3 length is 13 residues. DNA for the CDR3: TGTGCCAGCAGTGTTGGCGGCGGCTATGGCTACACCTTC. It yields the protein CASSVGGGYGYTF.